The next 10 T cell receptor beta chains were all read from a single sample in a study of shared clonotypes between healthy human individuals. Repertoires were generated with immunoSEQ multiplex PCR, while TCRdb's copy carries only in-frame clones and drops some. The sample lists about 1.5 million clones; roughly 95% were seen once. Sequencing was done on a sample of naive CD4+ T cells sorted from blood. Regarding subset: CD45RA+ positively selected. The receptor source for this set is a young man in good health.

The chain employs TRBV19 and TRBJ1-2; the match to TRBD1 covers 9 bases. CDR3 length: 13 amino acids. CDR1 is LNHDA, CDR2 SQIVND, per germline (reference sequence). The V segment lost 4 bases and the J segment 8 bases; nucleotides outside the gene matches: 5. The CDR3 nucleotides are TGTGCCAGTAGTACTGGGACAGGGCGAGGCTACACCTTC. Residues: CASSTGTGRGYTF.

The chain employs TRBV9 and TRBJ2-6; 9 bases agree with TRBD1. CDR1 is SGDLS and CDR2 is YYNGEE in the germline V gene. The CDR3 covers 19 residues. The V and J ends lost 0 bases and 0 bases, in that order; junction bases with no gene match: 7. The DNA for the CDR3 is TGTGCCAGCAGCGTAGGGGTGGGACAGGGAGGCTCTGGGGCCAACGTCCTGACTTTC. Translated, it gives CASSVGVGQGGSGANVLTF.

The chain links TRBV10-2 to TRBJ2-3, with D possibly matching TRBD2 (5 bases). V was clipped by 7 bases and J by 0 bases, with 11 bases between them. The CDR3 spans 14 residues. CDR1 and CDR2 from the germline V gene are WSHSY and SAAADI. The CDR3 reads CASTPSGSTDTQYF. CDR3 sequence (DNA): TGCGCCAGCACCCCAAGCGGCAGCACAGATACGCAGTATTTT.

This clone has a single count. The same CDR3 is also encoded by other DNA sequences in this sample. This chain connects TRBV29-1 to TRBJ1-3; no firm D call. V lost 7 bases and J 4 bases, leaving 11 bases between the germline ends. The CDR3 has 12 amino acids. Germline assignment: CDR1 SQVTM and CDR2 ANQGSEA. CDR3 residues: CSAGASGNTIYF. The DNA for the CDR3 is TGCAGCGCCGGAGCGTCCGGAAACACCATATATTTT. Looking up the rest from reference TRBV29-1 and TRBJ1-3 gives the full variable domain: SAVISQKPSRDICQRGTSLTIQCQVDSQVTMMFWYRQQPGQSLTLIATANQGSEATYESGFVIDKFPISRPNLTFSTLTVSNMSPEDSSIYLCSAGASGNTIYFGEGSWLTVV.

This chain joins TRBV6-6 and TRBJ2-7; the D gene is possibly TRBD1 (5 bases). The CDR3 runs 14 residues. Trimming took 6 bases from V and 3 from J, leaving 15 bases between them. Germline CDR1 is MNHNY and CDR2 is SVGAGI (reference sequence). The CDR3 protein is CASSKGDSFYEQYF. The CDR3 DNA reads TGTGCCAGCAGCAAGGGCGACAGTTTCTACGAGCAGTACTTC.

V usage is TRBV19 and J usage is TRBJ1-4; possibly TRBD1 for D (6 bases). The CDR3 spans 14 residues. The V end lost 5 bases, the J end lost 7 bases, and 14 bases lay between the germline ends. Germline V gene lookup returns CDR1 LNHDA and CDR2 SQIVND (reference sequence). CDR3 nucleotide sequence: TGTGCCAGTAGTCCCGGGCCCAGGGGTGAAAAACTGTTTTTT. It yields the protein CASSPGPRGEKLFF. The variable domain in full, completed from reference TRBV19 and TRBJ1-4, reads DGGITQSPKYLFRKEGQNVTLSCEQNLNHDAMYWYRQDPGQGLRLIYYSQIVNDFQKGDIAEGYSVSREKKESFPLTVTSAQKNPTAFYLCASSPGPRGEKLFFGSGTQLSVL.

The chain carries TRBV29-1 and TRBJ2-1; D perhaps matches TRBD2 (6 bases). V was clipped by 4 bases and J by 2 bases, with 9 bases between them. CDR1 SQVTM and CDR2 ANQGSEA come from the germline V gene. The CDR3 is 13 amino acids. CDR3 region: CSVGRLAYNEQFF. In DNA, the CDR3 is TGCAGCGTTGGCCGACTAGCCTACAATGAGCAGTTCTTC.

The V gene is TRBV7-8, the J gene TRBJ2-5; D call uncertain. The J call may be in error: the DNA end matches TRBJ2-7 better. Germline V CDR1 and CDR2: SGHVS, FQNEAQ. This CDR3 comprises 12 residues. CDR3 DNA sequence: TGTGCCAGCAGCCTAAATACGTACGAGCAGTACTTC. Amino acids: CASSLNTYEQYF.

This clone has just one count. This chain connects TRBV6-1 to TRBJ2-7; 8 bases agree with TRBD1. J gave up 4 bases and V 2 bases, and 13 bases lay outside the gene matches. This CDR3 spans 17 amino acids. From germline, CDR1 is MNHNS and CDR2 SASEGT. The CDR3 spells CASSERPPAGGFYEQYF. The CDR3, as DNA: TGTGCCAGCAGTGAAAGGCCCCCCGCAGGGGGCTTTTACGAGCAGTACTTC.

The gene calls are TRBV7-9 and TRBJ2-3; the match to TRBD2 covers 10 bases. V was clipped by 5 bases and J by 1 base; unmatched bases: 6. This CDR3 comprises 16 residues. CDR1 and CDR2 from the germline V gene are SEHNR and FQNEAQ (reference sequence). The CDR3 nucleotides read TGTGCCAGCAGCCCGCACGGACTAGCGGGCACAGATACGCAGTATTTT. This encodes CASSPHGLAGTDTQYF. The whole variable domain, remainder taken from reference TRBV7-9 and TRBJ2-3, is DTGVSQNPRHKITKRGQNVTFRCDPISEHNRLYWYRQTLGQGPEFLTYFQNEAQLEKSRLLSDRFSAERPKGSFSTLEIQRTEQGDSAMYLCASSPHGLAGTDTQYFGPGTRLTVL.